The T cell receptor beta chain described here comes from a study of blood T cells in healthy people across ages. Findings of the study overall: A strong correlation between TCR beta diversity and naive T cell percentage was seen.

This clonotype was counted many times. Its antigen is still unknown. Germline V lookup: CDR1 SNHLY, CDR2 FYNNEI. CDR3 length: 12 amino acids. Trimming stripped 2 bases from V and 3 bases from J, with 5 bases between. The authors ran a second PCR of roughly 7 to 11 cycles using a sample-barcoded 5' primer and a J-beta primer mix. Each cDNA molecule was tagged by a template-switch adaptor with 12 random nucleotides. TCRdb re-derived calls from the 5' RACE reads in MiXCR, one entry per CDR3 protein. This sample has approximately 1.5 million distinct CDR3 sequences, with 30% to 35% found just once. Sequencing input: blood. The sequence was collected from a young woman in good health. This chain uses TRBV2 with TRBJ2-7; D ambiguous. The CDR3 is CASSEMGYEQYF. The DNA for the CDR3 is TGTGCCAGCAGTGAAATGGGCTACGAGCAGTACTTC.